A single sample gave rise to the 23 T cell receptor beta chains below, sequenced in a study of shared clonotypes between healthy human individuals. Repertoires were generated with immunoSEQ multiplex PCR, while TCRdb's copy carries only in-frame clones and drops some. The sample lists some 1 million clones, under 80% occurring once. What was sequenced was memory CD4+ T cells sorted from blood. Subset here: CD45RA-negative fraction. These receptors originate from a man in his late teens or twenties in good health.

Only one count was recorded for this clone. The chain links TRBV11-3 to TRBJ2-1; maybe TRBD1 (5 bases). The V end lost 5 bases, the J end lost 3 bases, and 14 bases lay between the germline ends. This CDR3 spans 15 amino acids. Germline V gene lookup returns CDR1 SGHNT and CDR2 YENEEA. The CDR3: CASSLRSTVYNEQFF. Written as DNA, the CDR3 is TGTGCCAGCAGCCTCAGATCGACAGTCTACAATGAGCAGTTCTTC. Combining the CDR3 with reference TRBV11-3 and TRBJ2-1 gives the whole variable domain EAGVVQSPRYKIIEKKQPVAFWCNPISGHNTLYWYLQNLGQGPELLIRYENEEAVDDSQLPKDRFSAERLKGVDSTLKIQPAELGDSAVYLCASSLRSTVYNEQFFGPGTRLTVL.

In this sample, this clone turned up a few times. This chain connects TRBV7-9 to TRBJ2-7; 12 bases match TRBD1. Trimming removed 6 bases from V and 7 bases from J; junction bases left unmatched: 7. Per the germline V gene, CDR1 is SEHNR and CDR2 is FQNEAQ (reference sequence). The CDR3 covers 14 residues. CDR3 coding DNA: TGTGCCAGCAGATTGGGACAGGGGGCGGGAGAGCAGTACTTC. It encodes CASRLGQGAGEQYF. The entire variable domain, with the rest obtained from reference TRBV7-9 and TRBJ2-7, is as follows: DTGVSQNPRHKITKRGQNVTFRCDPISEHNRLYWYRQTLGQGPEFLTYFQNEAQLEKSRLLSDRFSAERPKGSFSTLEIQRTEQGDSAMYLCASRLGQGAGEQYFGPGTRLTVT.

In the case of this clone: Other nucleotide sequences from this sample produce the same CDR3. V usage is TRBV5-1 and J usage is TRBJ2-2, with D tentatively TRBD1 or TRBD2 (5 bases each). CDR1 is SGHRS and CDR2 is YFSETQ in the germline V gene. This CDR3 is 15 amino acids long. Trimming took 0 bases from V and 0 from J, leaving 6 bases between them. The CDR3 bases are TGCGCCAGCAGCTTGGGAGGGGCGAACACCGGGGAGCTGTTTTTT. Its protein product is CASSLGGANTGELFF.

V usage is TRBV28 and J usage is TRBJ2-7; 10 bases line up with TRBD1. This CDR3 spans 14 amino acids. The V gene end was trimmed by 6 bases and the J gene end by 2 bases; junction bases not matched to a gene: 4. Germline assignment: CDR1 MDHEN and CDR2 SYDVKM. CDR3 bases: TGTGCCAGCAGGACAGGGGGCTCCGCCTACGAGCAGTACTTC. This encodes CASRTGGSAYEQYF.

Points on this clone: The sample holds other DNA sequences that translate to the same CDR3. The chain couples TRBV7-8 to TRBJ2-7; D not resolved. The CDR3 runs to 14 residues. Germline lookup yields CDR1 SGHVS and CDR2 FQNEAQ. Trimming pared 1 base from V and 2 bases from J, leaving 9 bases between. CDR3 DNA sequence: TGTGCCAGCAGCTTAGAGTTGGGTACCTACGAGCAGTACTTC. Translating gives CASSLELGTYEQYF.

This sequence joins TRBV11-2 and TRBJ2-2; 12 bases are a match to TRBD1. This CDR3 contains 16 residues. Looked up from germline, CDR1 is SGHAT and CDR2 is FQNNGV. With 4 bases clipped from V and 6 bases from J, the junction kept 6 bases outside the gene matches. CDR3 coding DNA: TGTGCCAGCAGCTGGACCGGGACAGGGGGCTCCGGGGAGCTGTTTTTT. Its translation is CASSWTGTGGSGELFF.

The rearrangement joins TRBV19 to TRBJ1-4; no firm D call. Trimming removed 5 bases at V and 0 bases at J, with 10 bases between. The CDR3 has 15 amino acids. The germline V gene encodes CDR1 LNHDA and CDR2 SQIVND (reference sequence). CDR3 sequence (DNA): TGTGCCAGTAGTCCTCTCCTTACAACTAATGAAAAACTGTTTTTT. Residues: CASSPLLTTNEKLFF.

The J gene is TRBJ2-2, the V gene TRBV7-2; no reliable D call. The CDR3 runs to 16 residues. Germline V gene lookup returns CDR1 SGHTA and CDR2 FQGNSA. V was cut by 1 base and J by 2 bases, with 11 bases left in between. CDR3 DNA sequence: TGTGCCAGCAGCTTAGTGGAAGGGATTAACACCGGGGAGCTGTTTTTT. It translates to CASSLVEGINTGELFF.

The CDR3 reads CASADRGDQHF. The CDR3 DNA reads TGTGCCAGCGCCGATAGGGGGGATCAGCATTTT. This chain links TRBV6-6 with TRBJ1-5, with D possibly being TRBD1 (6 bases). Trimming stripped 8 bases from V and 13 bases from J, with 15 bases between. CDR3 length equals 11 residues. Per the germline V gene, CDR1 is MNHNY and CDR2 is SVGAGI (reference sequence).

V is TRBV30 and J is TRBJ2-3; weak D call: TRBD2 (6 bases). The ends were cut back, 6 bases at V and 4 bases at J, with 11 bases in the middle. The germline V gene encodes CDR1 GTSNPN and CDR2 SVGIG (reference sequence). This CDR3 has 12 amino acids. The CDR3 sequence is CACLAFADTQYF. CDR3 bases: TGTGCCTGTCTAGCGTTCGCAGATACGCAGTATTTT. The full variable domain, in which reference TRBV30 and TRBJ2-3 provide the parts outside the CDR3, is SQTIHQWPATLVQPVGSPLSLECTVEGTSNPNLYWYRQAAGRGLQLLFYSVGIGQISSEVPQNLSASRPQDRQFILSSKKLLLSDSGFYLCACLAFADTQYFGPGTRLTVL.

V and J are TRBV14 and TRBJ2-7; D remains unclear. Germline V CDR1 and CDR2: SGHDN, FVKESK. This CDR3 spans 18 amino acids. V was trimmed by 3 bases and J by 0 bases, leaving 21 bases between them. Here the CDR3 reads CASSQDLMTLIYSYEQYF. The CDR3 DNA reads TGTGCCAGCAGCCAGGATCTGATGACCCTGATATACTCCTACGAGCAGTACTTC.

This chain links TRBV28 with TRBJ2-7; 11 nucleotides match TRBD2. The CDR3 is 15 residues long. The V and J ends lost 4 bases and 4 bases, in that order; junction bases with no gene match: 6. The V gene's germline CDR1 is MDHEN and CDR2 SYDVKM. The CDR3 spells CASSSHTSGSYEQYF. In DNA form, the CDR3 reads TGTGCCAGCAGTTCTCATACTAGCGGGAGTTACGAGCAGTACTTC. The full variable domain, with the rest looked up from reference TRBV28 and TRBJ2-7, is DVKVTQSSRYLVKRTGEKVFLECVQDMDHENMFWYRQDPGLGLRLIYFSYDVKMKEKGDIPEGYSVSREKKERFSLILESASTNQTSMYLCASSSHTSGSYEQYFGPGTRLTVT.

This chain joins TRBV27 and TRBJ2-7; TRBD1 aligns across 7 bases. Germline V gives CDR1 MNHEY, CDR2 SMNVEV (reference sequence). V shed 4 bases, J shed 6 bases, and the junction held 12 bases outside the gene matches. The CDR3 is 15 amino acids. DNA for the CDR3: TGTGCCAGCAGTTGGCAGGACAGGTGGAAGGGCGAGCAGTACTTC. It translates to CASSWQDRWKGEQYF.

As concerns this clone: One end of the junction does not line up with germline, which may come from a read error. The chain employs TRBV30 and TRBJ2-1; 7 bases match TRBD2. The CDR3 totals 13 residues. Germline-derived CDR1 and CDR2 are GTSNPN and SVGIG (reference sequence). The CDR3: CARRAGPYNEQFF. The CDR3 DNA is TGTGCCCGGAGAGCGGGACCCTACAATGAGCAGTTCTTC.

This rearrangement joins TRBV14 to TRBJ1-1; no reliable D call. The germline V gene encodes CDR1 SGHDN and CDR2 FVKESK. CDR3 size: 15 residues. Trimming removed 3 bases at V and 2 bases at J, with 13 bases between. CDR3 nucleotide sequence: TGTGCCAGCAGCCAGGTTCTAGGCCAAAACACTGAAGCTTTCTTT. This gives the protein CASSQVLGQNTEAFF.

The chain links TRBV7-9 to TRBJ1-6, with 9 bases lining up with TRBD1. Looked up from germline, CDR1 is SEHNR and CDR2 is FQNEAQ (reference sequence). The V gene end was trimmed by 5 bases and the J gene end by 7 bases; junction bases not matched to a gene: 6. The length of the CDR3 is 15 residues. The CDR3 DNA sequence: TGTGCCAGCAGCACCCGGGACAGGGCGAATTCACCCCTCCACTTT. Protein sequence: CASSTRDRANSPLHF.

The V gene is TRBV6-1, the J gene TRBJ2-1; 12 bases are a match to TRBD1. The V gene end was trimmed by 4 bases and the J gene end by 6 bases; junction bases not matched to a gene: 10. The CDR3 loop spans 17 amino acids. Germline V CDR1 and CDR2: MNHNS, SASEGT. CDR3 DNA: TGTGCCAGCAGTGGAGGCTGGGGACAGGGGGCGATCAATGAGCAGTTCTTC. This translates into CASSGGWGQGAINEQFF.

This sequence joins TRBV18 and TRBJ2-3, with 7 bases that match TRBD2. From germline, CDR1 is KGHSH and CDR2 LQKENI. Trimming cost V 3 bases and J 0 bases; bases outside gene matches: 15. The CDR3 consists of 19 residues. The CDR3: CASSPRTSVSASSTDTQYF. CDR3 sequence (DNA): TGTGCCAGCTCACCCCGAACTAGCGTGTCCGCTTCTAGCACAGATACGCAGTATTTT.

The DNA of the CDR3 is TGTGCCAGCTCACCACCGCAGAAGTCAAAAGAGACCCAGTACTTC. As protein: CASSPPQKSKETQYF. This chain connects TRBV18 to TRBJ2-5; D is undetermined. The CDR3 has 15 amino acids. Per the germline V gene, CDR1 is KGHSH and CDR2 is LQKENI. V was trimmed by 0 bases and J by 3 bases, leaving 11 bases between them.

The chain couples TRBV5-1 to TRBJ2-7; possibly TRBD1 for D (6 bases). V was shortened by 4 bases and J by 3 bases, with 20 bases between the two germline ends. In germline, CDR1 is SGHRS, CDR2 YFSETQ. This CDR3 region has 16 residues. The CDR3 bases are TGCGCCAGCAGCCCCACCGAGGGGGTCTCCAACTACGAGCAGTACTTC. It yields the protein CASSPTEGVSNYEQYF.

This clone was seen more than once but under ten times. The chain employs TRBV29-1 and TRBJ1-1; 7 nucleotides match TRBD1. Germline assignment: CDR1 SQVTM and CDR2 ANQGSEA. J was trimmed by 5 bases and V by 4 bases; bases with no gene match: 10. This CDR3 has 14 amino acids. The CDR3 sequence: CSVVRDSQVTEAFF. The CDR3 bases are TGCAGCGTTGTGCGGGACAGTCAGGTAACTGAAGCTTTCTTT.

With respect to this clone: Other nucleotide sequences from this sample produce the same CDR3. This chain joins TRBV18 and TRBJ2-3; no reliable D call. The length of the CDR3 is 12 residues. Looked up from germline, CDR1 is KGHSH and CDR2 is LQKENI. V was shortened by 3 bases and J by 3 bases, with 4 bases between the two germline ends. The chain's CDR3 is CASSPGTDTQYF. CDR3 DNA: TGTGCCAGCTCACCGGGAACAGATACGCAGTATTTT.

The chain uses TRBV6-1 and TRBJ2-7, with a tentative D call TRBD2 (5 bases). CDR3 length: 13 residues. The V end lost 5 bases, the J end lost 9 bases, and 17 bases lay between the germline ends. Germline CDR1 is MNHNS and CDR2 is SASEGT. Written as DNA, the CDR3 is TGTGCCAGCAGTCCTCCTGGACTCTCTTGGCAGTACTTC. Translation gives CASSPPGLSWQYF.